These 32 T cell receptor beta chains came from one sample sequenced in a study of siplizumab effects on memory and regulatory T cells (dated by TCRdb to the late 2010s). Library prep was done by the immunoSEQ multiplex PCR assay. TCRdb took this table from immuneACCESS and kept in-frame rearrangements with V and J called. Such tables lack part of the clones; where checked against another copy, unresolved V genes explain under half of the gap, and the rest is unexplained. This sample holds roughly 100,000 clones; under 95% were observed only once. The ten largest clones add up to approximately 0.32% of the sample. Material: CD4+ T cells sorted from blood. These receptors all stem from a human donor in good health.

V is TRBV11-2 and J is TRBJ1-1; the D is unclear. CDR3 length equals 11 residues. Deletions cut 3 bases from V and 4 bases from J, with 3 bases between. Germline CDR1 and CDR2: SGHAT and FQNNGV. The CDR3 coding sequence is TGTGCCAGCAGCTTGAGCACTGAAGCTTTCTTT. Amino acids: CASSLSTEAFF.

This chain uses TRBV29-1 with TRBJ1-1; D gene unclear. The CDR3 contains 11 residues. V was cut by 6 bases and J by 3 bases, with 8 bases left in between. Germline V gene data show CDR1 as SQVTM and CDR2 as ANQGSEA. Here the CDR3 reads CSVGVYTEAFF. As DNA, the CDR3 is TGCAGCGTGGGTGTTTACACTGAAGCTTTCTTT.

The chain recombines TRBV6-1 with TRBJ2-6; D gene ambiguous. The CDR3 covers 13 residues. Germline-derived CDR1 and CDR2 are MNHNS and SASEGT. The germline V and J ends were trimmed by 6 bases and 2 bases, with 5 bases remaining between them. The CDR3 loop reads CASRATGANVLTF. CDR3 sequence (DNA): TGTGCCAGCAGAGCAACTGGGGCCAACGTCCTGACTTTC.

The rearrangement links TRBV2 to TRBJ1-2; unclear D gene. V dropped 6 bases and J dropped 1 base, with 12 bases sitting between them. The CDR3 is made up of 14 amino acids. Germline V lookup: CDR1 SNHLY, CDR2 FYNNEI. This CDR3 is CASRKERVNYGYTF. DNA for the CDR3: TGTGCCAGCAGAAAGGAGAGGGTTAACTATGGCTACACCTTC.

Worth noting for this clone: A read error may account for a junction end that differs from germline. CDR3: CASSLAYSQETQYF. The DNA of the CDR3 is TGTGCTAGCAGCTTAGCCTACAGCCAAGAGACCCAGTACTTC. The chain joins TRBV7-7 to TRBJ2-5; D is ambiguous. Germline V lookup: CDR1 SSHAT, CDR2 FNYEAQ (reference sequence). The CDR3 consists of 14 residues. Supplemented by reference TRBV7-7 and TRBJ2-5, the full variable domain reads GAGVSQSPRYKVTKRGQDVTLRCDPISSHATLYWYQQALGQGPEFLTYFNYEAQPDKSGLPSDRFSAERPEGSISTLTIQRTEQRDSAMYRCASSLAYSQETQYFGPGTRLLVL.

In nucleotides, the CDR3 is TGTGCCAGCAGTCCTGCGGCAGGGGGGAAGGACACTGAAGCTTTCTTT. Its translation: CASSPAAGGKDTEAFF. The rearrangement links TRBV7-4 to TRBJ1-1, with 7 bases matching TRBD1. Germline CDR1 and CDR2: SGHVT and SQSDAQ. V shed 6 bases and J 3 bases; nucleotides not matched to a gene: 13. This CDR3 is 16 amino acids long.

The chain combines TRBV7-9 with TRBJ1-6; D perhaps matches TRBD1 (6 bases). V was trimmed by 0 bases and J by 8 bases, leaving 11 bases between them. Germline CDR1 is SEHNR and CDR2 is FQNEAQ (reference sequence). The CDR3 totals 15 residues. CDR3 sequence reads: CASSLARGADSPLHF. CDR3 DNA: TGTGCCAGCAGCTTAGCGAGGGGGGCTGATTCACCCCTCCACTTT.

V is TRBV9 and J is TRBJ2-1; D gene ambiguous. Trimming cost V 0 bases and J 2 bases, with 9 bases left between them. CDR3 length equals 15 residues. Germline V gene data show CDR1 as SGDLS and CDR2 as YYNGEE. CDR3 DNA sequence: TGTGCCAGCAGCGTAGGTGGAACCACCTACAATGAGCAGTTCTTC. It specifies CASSVGGTTYNEQFF.

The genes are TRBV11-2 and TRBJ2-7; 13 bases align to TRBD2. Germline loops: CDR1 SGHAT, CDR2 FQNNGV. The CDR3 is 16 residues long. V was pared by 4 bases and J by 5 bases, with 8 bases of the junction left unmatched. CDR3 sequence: CASSSLGTSGTHEQYF. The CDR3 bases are TGTGCCAGCAGCTCACTCGGGACTAGCGGGACCCACGAGCAGTACTTC.

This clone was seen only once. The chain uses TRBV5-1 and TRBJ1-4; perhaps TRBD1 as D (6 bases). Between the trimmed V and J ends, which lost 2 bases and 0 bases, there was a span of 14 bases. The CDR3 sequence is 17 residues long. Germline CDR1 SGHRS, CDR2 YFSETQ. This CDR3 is CASSLQGRPATNEKLFF. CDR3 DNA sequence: TGCGCCAGCAGCTTACAGGGTCGCCCAGCAACTAATGAAAAACTGTTTTTT.

Written as DNA, the CDR3 is TGTGCCAGCAGTATGCATCCGAGAAGTCTGGCTTTCTTT. Translating gives CASSMHPRSLAFF. The J gene is TRBJ1-1, the V gene TRBV2; D gene uncertain. Germline values: CDR1 SNHLY, CDR2 FYNNEI. CDR3 length equals 13 residues. With 5 bases removed from V and 11 bases from J, the gap between germline ends came to 18 bases.

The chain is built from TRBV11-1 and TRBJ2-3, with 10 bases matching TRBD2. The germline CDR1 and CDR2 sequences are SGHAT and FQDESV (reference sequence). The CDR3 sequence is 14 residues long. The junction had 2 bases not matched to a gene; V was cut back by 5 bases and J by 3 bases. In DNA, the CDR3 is TGTGCCAGCAGCCGTAGCGGGAGGACAGATACGCAGTATTTT. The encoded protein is CASSRSGRTDTQYF.

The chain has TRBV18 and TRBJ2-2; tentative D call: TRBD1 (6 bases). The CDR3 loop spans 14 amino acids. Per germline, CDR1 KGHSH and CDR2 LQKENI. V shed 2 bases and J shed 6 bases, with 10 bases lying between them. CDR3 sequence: CASSPGGHAGELFF. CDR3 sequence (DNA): TGTGCCAGCTCACCAGGGGGCCACGCCGGGGAGCTGTTTTTT.

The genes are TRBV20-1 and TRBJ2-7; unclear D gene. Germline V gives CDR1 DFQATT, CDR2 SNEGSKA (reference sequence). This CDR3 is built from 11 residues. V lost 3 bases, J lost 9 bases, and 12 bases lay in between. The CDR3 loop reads CSASPSFGQYF. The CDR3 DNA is TGCAGTGCTAGTCCCTCGTTCGGGCAGTACTTC.

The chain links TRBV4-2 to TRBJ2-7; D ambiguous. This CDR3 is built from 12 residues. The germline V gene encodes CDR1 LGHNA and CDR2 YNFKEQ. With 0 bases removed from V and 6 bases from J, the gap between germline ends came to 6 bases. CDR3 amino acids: CASSQDSVEQYF. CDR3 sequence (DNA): TGTGCCAGCAGCCAAGACAGCGTCGAGCAGTACTTC.

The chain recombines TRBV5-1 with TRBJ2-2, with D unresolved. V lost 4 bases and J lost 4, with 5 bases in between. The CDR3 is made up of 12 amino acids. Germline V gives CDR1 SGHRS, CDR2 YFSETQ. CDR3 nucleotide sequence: TGCGCCAGCAGCCACGGCACCGGGGAGCTGTTTTTT. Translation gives CASSHGTGELFF.

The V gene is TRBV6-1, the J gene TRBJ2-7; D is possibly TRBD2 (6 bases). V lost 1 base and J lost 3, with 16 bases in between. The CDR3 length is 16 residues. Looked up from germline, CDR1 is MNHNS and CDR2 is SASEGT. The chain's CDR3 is CASSEVFGGVGYEQYF. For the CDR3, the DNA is TGTGCCAGCAGTGAAGTTTTCGGCGGGGTGGGCTACGAGCAGTACTTC.

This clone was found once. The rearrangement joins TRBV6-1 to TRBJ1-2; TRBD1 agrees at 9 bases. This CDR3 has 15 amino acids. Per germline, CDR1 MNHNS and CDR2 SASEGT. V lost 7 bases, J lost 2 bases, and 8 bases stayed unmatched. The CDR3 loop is CASTKGTGFNYGYTF. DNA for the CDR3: TGTGCCAGCACGAAAGGGACAGGGTTCAACTATGGCTACACCTTC.

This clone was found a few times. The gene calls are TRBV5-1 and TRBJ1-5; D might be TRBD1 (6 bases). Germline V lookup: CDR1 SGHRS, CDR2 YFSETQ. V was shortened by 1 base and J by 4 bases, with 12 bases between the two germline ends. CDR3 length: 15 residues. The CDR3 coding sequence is TGCGCCAGCAGCTTGTTGGCAGGGGTAAATCAGCCCCAGCATTTT. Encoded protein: CASSLLAGVNQPQHF.

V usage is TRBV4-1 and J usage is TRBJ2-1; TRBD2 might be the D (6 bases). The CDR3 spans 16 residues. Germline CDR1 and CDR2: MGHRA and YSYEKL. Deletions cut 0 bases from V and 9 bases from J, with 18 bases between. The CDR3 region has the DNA TGCGCCAGCAGCCAAGATTACGCGGGGTCGTCCCGTGAGCAGTTCTTC. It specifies CASSQDYAGSSREQFF.

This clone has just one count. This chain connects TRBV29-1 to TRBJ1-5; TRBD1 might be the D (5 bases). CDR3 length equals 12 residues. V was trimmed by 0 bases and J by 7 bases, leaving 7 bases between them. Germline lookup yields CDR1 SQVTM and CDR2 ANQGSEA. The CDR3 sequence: CSVEDRGQPQHF. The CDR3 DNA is TGCAGCGTTGAAGATCGGGGGCAGCCCCAGCATTTT.

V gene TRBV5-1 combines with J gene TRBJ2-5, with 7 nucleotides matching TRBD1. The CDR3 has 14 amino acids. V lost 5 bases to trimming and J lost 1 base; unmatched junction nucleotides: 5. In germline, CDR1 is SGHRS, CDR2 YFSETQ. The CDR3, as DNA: TGCGCCAGCAGTCCAGGGGGAGTCCAAGAGACCCAGTACTTC. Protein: CASSPGGVQETQYF.

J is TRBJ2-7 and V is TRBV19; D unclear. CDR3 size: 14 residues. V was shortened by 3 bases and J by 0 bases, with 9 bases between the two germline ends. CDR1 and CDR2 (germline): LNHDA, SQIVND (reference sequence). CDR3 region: CASSISWSSYEQYF. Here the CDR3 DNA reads TGTGCCAGTAGTATCTCATGGAGCTCCTACGAGCAGTACTTC.

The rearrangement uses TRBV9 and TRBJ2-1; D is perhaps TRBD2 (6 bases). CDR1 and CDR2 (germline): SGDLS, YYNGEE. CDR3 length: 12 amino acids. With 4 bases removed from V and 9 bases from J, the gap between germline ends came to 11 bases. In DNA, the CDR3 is TGTGCCAGCAGCCCTTGGGGGGTTGAGCAGTTCTTC. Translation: CASSPWGVEQFF.

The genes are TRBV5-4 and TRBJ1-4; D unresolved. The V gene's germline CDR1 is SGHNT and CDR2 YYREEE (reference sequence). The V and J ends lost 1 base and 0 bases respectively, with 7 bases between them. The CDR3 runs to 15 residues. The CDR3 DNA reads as TGTGCCAGCAGCTTGAATACTGCAACTAATGAAAAACTGTTTTTT. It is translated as CASSLNTATNEKLFF.

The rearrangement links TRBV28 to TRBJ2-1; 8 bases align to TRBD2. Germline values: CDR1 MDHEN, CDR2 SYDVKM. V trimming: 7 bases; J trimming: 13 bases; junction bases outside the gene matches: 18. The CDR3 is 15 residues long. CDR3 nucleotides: TGTGCCAGCACCACCGCGGGGGCGGGGGGCCTCCAACAGTTCTTC. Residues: CASTTAGAGGLQQFF.

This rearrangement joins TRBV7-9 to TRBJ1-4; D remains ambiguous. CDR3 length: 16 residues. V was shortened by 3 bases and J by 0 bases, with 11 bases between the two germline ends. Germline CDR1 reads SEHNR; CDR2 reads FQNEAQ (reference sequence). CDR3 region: CASSFGRSATNEKLFF. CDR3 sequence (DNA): TGTGCCAGCAGCTTCGGGAGATCTGCAACTAATGAAAAACTGTTTTTT.

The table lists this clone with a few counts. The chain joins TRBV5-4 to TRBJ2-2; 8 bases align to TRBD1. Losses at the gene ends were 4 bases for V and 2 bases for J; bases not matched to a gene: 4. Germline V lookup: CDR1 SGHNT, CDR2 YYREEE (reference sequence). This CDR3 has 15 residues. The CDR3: CASSPGQVNTGELFF. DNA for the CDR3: TGTGCCAGCAGCCCGGGACAGGTCAACACCGGGGAGCTGTTTTTT.

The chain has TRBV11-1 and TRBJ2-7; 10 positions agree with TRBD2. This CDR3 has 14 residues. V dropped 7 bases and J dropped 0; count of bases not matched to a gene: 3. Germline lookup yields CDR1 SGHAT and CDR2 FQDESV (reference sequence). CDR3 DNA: TGTGCCAGCACCCTAGCGGGAGCCTCCTACGAGCAGTACTTC. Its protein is CASTLAGASYEQYF.

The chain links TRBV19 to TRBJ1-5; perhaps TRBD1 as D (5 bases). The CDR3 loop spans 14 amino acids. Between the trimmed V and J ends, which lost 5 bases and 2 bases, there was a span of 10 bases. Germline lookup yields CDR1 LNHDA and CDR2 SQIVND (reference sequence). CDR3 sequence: CASSLRGGNQPQHF. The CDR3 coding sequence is TGTGCCAGTAGTCTAAGGGGCGGCAATCAGCCCCAGCATTTT.

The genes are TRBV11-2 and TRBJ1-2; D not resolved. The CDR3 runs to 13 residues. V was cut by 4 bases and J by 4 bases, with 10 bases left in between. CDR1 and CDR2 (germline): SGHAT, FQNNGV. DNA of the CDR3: TGTGCCAGCAGCTCTGTCAGGTCCTATGGCTACACCTTC. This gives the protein CASSSVRSYGYTF.

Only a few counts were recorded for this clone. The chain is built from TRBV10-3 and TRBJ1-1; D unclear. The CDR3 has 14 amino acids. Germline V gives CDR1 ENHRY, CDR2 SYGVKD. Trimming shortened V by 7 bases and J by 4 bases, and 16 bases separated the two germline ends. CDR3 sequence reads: CAITSSQPSTEAFF. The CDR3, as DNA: TGTGCCATCACGTCTTCGCAGCCAAGCACTGAAGCTTTCTTT.